Below, 20 T cell receptor beta chains from the same sample are listed, as sequenced in a study of response to subunit inactivated influenza vaccine. In TCRdb, the RT-PCR reads were re-called with MiXCR into one record per CDR3 protein. The profile shows 160,000 or so distinct CDR3 sequences, roughly 10% of them singletons. The specimen was non-naive T cells sorted from PBMCs, collected more than 35 days after vaccination. The receptors shown here come from a man between 45 and 60 years old who received an inactivated influenza vaccine.

This clonotype was seen repeatedly, ten times or more. The chain has TRBV12-3 or TRBV12-4 and TRBJ1-1; TRBD1 aligns across 8 bases. The CDR3 is made up of 14 amino acids. The trim removed 6 bases at V and 4 bases at J, leaving 7 bases unmatched. Here the CDR3 DNA reads TGTGCCAGCAGCCCAGGGGGCATGGTCACTGAAGCTTTCTTT. It translates to CASSPGGMVTEAFF.

This chain uses TRBV4-2 with TRBJ1-6; 7 bases are shared with TRBD1. V was pared by 4 bases and J by 0 bases, with 9 bases of the junction left unmatched. Looked up from germline, CDR1 is LGHNA and CDR2 is YNFKEQ. CDR3 length: 18 amino acids. The CDR3 loop reads CASSPRQGISSYNSPLHF. For the CDR3, the DNA is TGTGCCAGCAGCCCAAGACAGGGTATATCCTCCTATAATTCACCCCTCCACTTT.

This clonotype came up a few times. The rearrangement links TRBV6-1 to TRBJ2-7; D is perhaps TRBD2 (5 bases). Deletions cut 2 bases from V and 1 base from J, with 15 bases between. Per the germline V gene, CDR1 is MNHNS and CDR2 is SASEGT. The CDR3 contains 16 residues. Here the CDR3 DNA reads TGTGCCAGCAGTGAATATGCTGGCGCGGGTTCCTACGAGCAGTACTTC. This codes for CASSEYAGAGSYEQYF.

This clonotype occurred many times. V usage is TRBV12-3 or TRBV12-4 and J usage is TRBJ2-3; 8 bases map to TRBD2. V shed 3 bases and J 4 bases; nucleotides not matched to a gene: 15. The CDR3 totals 18 residues. Written as DNA, the CDR3 is TGTGCCAGCAGTTTGGTGTCCCCCTTAGCGGGATGGGCAGATACGCAGTATTTT. Protein: CASSLVSPLAGWADTQYF.

This clonotype was counted only a few times. The gene calls are TRBV2 and TRBJ2-4; 10 bases match TRBD2. Germline trimming cut 7 bases from V and 0 bases from J; bases unmatched to any gene: 6. The CDR3 is 16 residues long. Germline values: CDR1 SNHLY, CDR2 FYNNEI. CDR3 sequence reads: CASTGLAAEAKNIQYF. CDR3 DNA: TGTGCCAGCACTGGACTAGCGGCTGAAGCCAAAAACATTCAGTACTTC.

This clonotype appeared a few times. CDR3 bases: TGTGCCAGCAGCCATCCGAGGATAGACAATGAGCAGTTCTTC. Residues: CASSHPRIDNEQFF. This chain uses TRBV7-9 with TRBJ2-1; D is unclear. Germline CDR1 reads SEHNR; CDR2 reads FQNEAQ (reference sequence). Trimming pared 5 bases from V and 5 bases from J, leaving 13 bases between. This CDR3 has 14 residues.

Many counts were recorded for this clonotype. The chain combines TRBV7-2 with TRBJ2-3; D possibly corresponds to TRBD2 (5 bases). Germline assignment: CDR1 SGHTA and CDR2 FQGNSA. This CDR3 contains 12 residues. Trimming took off 5 bases at V and 8 bases at J, with 11 bases between the two ends. DNA of the CDR3: TGTGCCAGCAGCCCACTAGTCTCTACGCAGTATTTT. Translating it yields CASSPLVSTQYF.

This clonotype has a handful of counts. The J gene is TRBJ2-5, the V gene TRBV7-2, with TRBD2 identical over 9 bases. The CDR3 runs to 15 residues. Germline values: CDR1 SGHTA, CDR2 FQGNSA. The J segment lost 6 bases and the V segment lost 0 bases, leaving 5 bases of the junction unmatched. CDR3 protein: CASSLAGAGGQTQYF. DNA for the CDR3: TGTGCCAGCAGCTTAGCTGGGGCGGGGGGGCAGACCCAGTACTTC. Full variable domain (rest looked up from reference TRBV7-2 and TRBJ2-5): GAGVSQSPSNKVTEKGKDVELRCDPISGHTALYWYRQSLGQGLEFLIYFQGNSAPDKSGLPSDRFSAERTGGSVSTLTIQRTQQEDSAVYLCASSLAGAGGQTQYFGPGTRLLVL.

Turning to this clonotype: This may be a read error: a much more frequent sequence differs by one nucleotide. This chain connects TRBV6-2 or TRBV6-3 to TRBJ2-7, with D tentatively TRBD2 (6 bases). The germline CDR1 and CDR2 sequences are MNHEY and SVGEGT. Trimming stripped 6 bases from V and 7 bases from J, with 19 bases between. This CDR3 contains 14 residues. This chain's CDR3 is CASRRLSGVREQYF. DNA for the CDR3: TGTGCCAGCAGACGACTATCGGGAGTGAGAGAGCAGTACTTC.

This chain connects TRBV4-1 to TRBJ2-1, with D tentatively TRBD2 (5 bases). V lost 0 bases, J lost 3 bases, and 9 bases lay in between. Germline-derived CDR1 and CDR2 are MGHRA and YSYEKL. The length of the CDR3 is 15 residues. DNA of the CDR3: TGCGCCAGCAGCCAAGAACCGGGGATCTACAATGAGCAGTTCTTC. Translated: CASSQEPGIYNEQFF.

In its sample, this clonotype was seen many times. The J gene is TRBJ2-1, the V gene TRBV3-1; 8 bases are shared with TRBD1. Germline values: CDR1 LGHDT, CDR2 YNNKEL (reference sequence). The CDR3 contains 17 residues. The V and J ends lost 0 bases and 1 base, in that order; junction bases with no gene match: 5. The CDR3 spells CASSQEMTGASYNEQFF. In DNA form, the CDR3 reads TGTGCCAGCAGCCAAGAGATGACAGGGGCTTCCTACAATGAGCAGTTCTTC.

This clonotype occurred many times. The rearrangement uses TRBV7-9 and TRBJ2-5; no clear D gene. This CDR3 comprises 14 residues. Trimming cost V 0 bases and J 1 base, with 6 bases left between them. Germline V gene sequence: CDR1 SEHNR, CDR2 FQNEAQ (reference sequence). The CDR3 bases are TGTGCCAGCAGCTTAGCTGGAACCCAAGAGACCCAGTACTTC. It translates to CASSLAGTQETQYF.

There are many counts of this clonotype. The chain is built from TRBV5-1 and TRBJ2-1; 9 bases fit TRBD2. Germline CDR1 is SGHRS and CDR2 is YFSETQ. V lost 1 base and J lost 5; bases outside the gene matches: 4. This CDR3 spans 15 amino acids. The CDR3 here is CASSLNSGGHNEQFF. The DNA of the CDR3 is TGCGCCAGCAGCTTGAATAGCGGGGGCCACAATGAGCAGTTCTTC.

J is TRBJ2-2 and V is TRBV6-5; D is uncertain. The CDR3 consists of 14 residues. V lost 6 bases to trimming and J lost 2 bases, with 10 bases between them. Germline-derived CDR1 and CDR2 are MNHEY and SVGAGI. The CDR3 DNA follows: TGTGCCAGCAGATATAGACTCAACACCGGGGAGCTGTTTTTT. It is translated as CASRYRLNTGELFF.

This clonotype appeared a few times. The V gene is TRBV11-2, the J gene TRBJ1-1; D may be TRBD1 (5 bases). CDR3 length equals 15 residues. The V end lost 2 bases, the J end lost 4 bases, and 14 bases lay between the germline ends. Germline lookup yields CDR1 SGHAT and CDR2 FQNNGV. This chain's CDR3 is CASSLSYGGVTEAFF. Here the CDR3 DNA reads TGTGCCAGCAGCTTAAGTTATGGGGGAGTCACTGAAGCTTTCTTT. Supplemented by reference TRBV11-2 and TRBJ1-1, the full variable domain reads EAGVAQSPRYKIIEKRQSVAFWCNPISGHATLYWYQQILGQGPKLLIQFQNNGVVDDSQLPKDRFSAERLKGVDSTLKIQPAKLEDSAVYLCASSLSYGGVTEAFFGQGTRLTVV.

The V and J genes are TRBV6-2 or TRBV6-3 and TRBJ2-5; 14 nucleotides line up with TRBD2. V was pared by 11 bases and J by 5 bases, with 7 bases of the junction left unmatched. Germline V gene sequence: CDR1 MNHEY, CDR2 SVGEGT. This CDR3 has 14 residues. CDR3 in DNA: TGTGCCCTCGGGACTAGCGGGAGTATCGAGACCCAGTACTTC. Translating it yields CALGTSGSIETQYF.

The gene calls are TRBV19 and TRBJ1-2; D is unclear. V lost 4 bases, J lost 4 bases, and 7 bases lay in between. Germline assignment: CDR1 LNHDA and CDR2 SQIVND (reference sequence). The CDR3 consists of 12 residues. The CDR3, as DNA: TGTGCCAGTAGTACCAACTCCTATGGCTACACCTTC. It translates to CASSTNSYGYTF.

This clonotype showed up many times. CDR3 sequence (DNA): TGCAGTCCTACGCCGGGGGTCGGCGAGCAGTACTTC. Translation: CSPTPGVGEQYF. The V gene is TRBV20-1, the J gene TRBJ2-7; possibly TRBD2 for D (6 bases). The CDR3 sequence is 12 residues long. V gave up 8 bases and J gave up 6 bases, with 17 bases separating them. Germline V gene lookup returns CDR1 DFQATT and CDR2 SNEGSKA (reference sequence).

The gene calls are TRBV7-2 and TRBJ2-1; possible D gene TRBD2, 6 bases. V lost 5 bases and J 4 bases, leaving 12 bases between the germline ends. Germline assignment: CDR1 SGHTA and CDR2 FQGNSA. CDR3 size: 14 residues. The CDR3 sequence: CASSPRDLYNEQFF. In nucleotides, the CDR3 is TGTGCCAGCAGCCCCCGGGACTTATACAATGAGCAGTTCTTC.

The chain's CDR3 is CASSSTARDTSYEQYF. The CDR3 nucleotides read TGTGCCAGCAGCTCCACCGCCCGGGACACATCCTACGAGCAGTACTTC. V and J are TRBV5-5 and TRBJ2-7; D is perhaps TRBD1 (6 bases). CDR1 and CDR2 (germline): SGHKS, YYEKEE (reference sequence). The CDR3 totals 16 residues. The V end lost 3 bases, the J end lost 1 base, and 17 bases lay between the germline ends.